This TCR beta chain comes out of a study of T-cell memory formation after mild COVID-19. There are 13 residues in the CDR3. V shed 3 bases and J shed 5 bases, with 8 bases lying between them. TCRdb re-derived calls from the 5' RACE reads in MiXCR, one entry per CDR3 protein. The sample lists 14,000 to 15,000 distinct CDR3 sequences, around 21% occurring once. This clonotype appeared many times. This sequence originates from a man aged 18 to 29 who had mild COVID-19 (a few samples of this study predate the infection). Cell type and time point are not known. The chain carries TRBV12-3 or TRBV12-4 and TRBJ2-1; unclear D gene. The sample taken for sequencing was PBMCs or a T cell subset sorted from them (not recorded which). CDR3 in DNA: TGTGCCAGCAGTTTTCGAGGAGACAATGAGCAGTTCTTC. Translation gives CASSFRGDNEQFF.